This T cell receptor (beta chain) was captured by sequencing in a study of cytomegalovirus exposure and HLA in healthy donors. Study-level background: The roughly 120 validation repertoires used the same platform as the 650 to 800 first-cohort repertoires, a later analysis reported. Study-level points and caveats: It was confirmed in vitro that a few of the CMV-associated chains were specific for CMV antigens. Altogether, 164 TCR beta chains were recorded as cytomegalovirus-associated.

Turning to this clone: What it recognizes is unknown.

This CDR3 region has 14 residues. Germline-derived CDR1 and CDR2 are SQVTM and ANQGSEA. The V segment lost 5 bases and the J segment 0 bases; nucleotides outside the gene matches: 3. The table came from immunoSEQ multiplex PCR; TCRdb's copy has only in-frame clones and leaves some out. The data contain about 220,000 clones, 85% to 95% of them seen just once; the ten biggest clones take up 0.8% to 1.2%. The donors were members of the validation cohort comprising 120 subjects, separate from the approximately 700-subject first cohort. The chain employs TRBV29-1 and TRBJ2-2; 7 bases map to TRBD1. The TCR was taken from a young woman in good health and CMV-seronegative. Source material: PBMCs. This chain's CDR3 is CSVRTGPNTGELFF. CDR3 in DNA: TGCAGCGTTAGGACAGGTCCGAACACCGGGGAGCTGTTTTTT.